This T cell receptor (beta chain) stems from a study of blood T cell repertoires in COVID-19. Study information: Samples of COVID-19 (acute and convalescent) were obtained from the United States, Italy and Spain. Sources were T cells, B-cell-depleted T cells, or PBMCs; the material itself was cDNA or gDNA.

In the study's own analysis: Estimation of nucleated cell counts was performed using reference gene primer amplification. Clones were sequenced by immunoSEQ multiplex PCR, and TCRdb holds only the in-frame ones, with some missing. That table gives V, J and clone size, and the DNA gave D and trimming. The sample shows just over 95,000 clones, 90% of them seen only once. The V end lost 2 bases, the J end lost 8 bases, and 15 bases lay between the germline ends. The CDR3 consists of 15 residues. Looked up from germline, CDR1 is SGHVS and CDR2 is FNYEAQ. This clone has just a few counts. The genes are TRBV7-6 and TRBJ2-2; a possible D gene is TRBD2 (5 bases). The clonotype was recovered from a man aged 50-59 years with acute or convalescent COVID-19. The sequenced sample was peripheral blood. CDR3 coding DNA: TGTGCCAGCAGCTTACGGGGTGGAAATTGGGGGGAGCTGTTTTTT. Translating it yields CASSLRGGNWGELFF.